This T cell receptor beta chain was captured by sequencing in a study of T cell responses to AZD1222 COVID-19 vaccine. The study, taken as a whole, reports: Among spike-specific TCRs, nearly half reportedly target unmutated variant regions.

Sequencing used immunoSEQ multiplex PCR; TCRdb keeps in-frame clones, though not all of them. The sample has fewer than 85,000 clones, around 90% seen once; the top ten hold roughly 18%. This clone was picked up one time. Its matching antigen is unknown. The sample was peripheral blood, taken 28 days after the second AZD1222 dose. The clonotype was recovered from an adult who received the AZD1222 COVID-19 vaccine.

The CDR3 DNA reads TGTGCCTGGGGGGAGCTTCGGACCGGGTCACCCCTCCACTTT. As protein: CAWGELRTGSPLHF. The rearrangement joins TRBV30 to TRBJ1-6; no reliable D call. The length of the CDR3 is 14 residues. The germline gives CDR1 GTSNPN, CDR2 SVGIG (reference sequence). The ends were cut back, 5 bases at V and 10 bases at J, with 18 bases in the middle.